A single sample is the source of the 6 T cell receptor beta chains below, sequenced in a study of shared clonotypes between healthy human individuals. TCRdb keeps only in-frame clones here, not all; method: immunoSEQ multiplex PCR. The table records some 2,400,000 clones, around 95% of them present only once. The specimen was naive CD4+ T cells sorted from blood. Noted subset: CD45RA+ positively selected. The receptors here all came from a man between 18 and 35 years old in good health.

Notes on this clone: The junction departs from germline at one end; a sequencing error may be responsible. The DNA of the CDR3 is TGTGCTAGCAGCTTAGCTCCAACCTATAATTCACCCCTCCACTTT. Amino acids: CASSLAPTYNSPLHF. This rearrangement joins TRBV7-7 to TRBJ1-6; D gene unclear. The CDR3 length is 15 residues. CDR1 and CDR2 (germline): SSHAT, FNYEAQ (reference sequence).

The V gene is TRBV10-3, the J gene TRBJ2-5, with TRBD1 identical over 9 bases. Germline values: CDR1 ENHRY, CDR2 SYGVKD. The CDR3 sequence is 17 residues long. The junction had 14 bases not matched to a gene; V was cut back by 4 bases and J by 5 bases. Here the CDR3 DNA reads TGTGCCATCAGTGGTGGGGCCGGGACAGGGATTAGTGAGACCCAGTACTTC. Its translation: CAISGGAGTGISETQYF.

The chain combines TRBV14 with TRBJ2-6, with D hard to call. V was shortened by 2 bases and J by 1 base, with 12 bases between the two germline ends. The CDR3 contains 17 residues. CDR1 and CDR2 (germline): SGHDN, FVKESK. This CDR3 reads CASSQFLYSSGANVLTF. The CDR3 DNA reads TGTGCCAGCAGCCAATTCCTTTATAGTTCTGGGGCCAACGTCCTGACTTTC.

The chain combines TRBV25-1 with TRBJ2-3; no clear D gene. There are 12 residues in the CDR3. Trimming left V 5 bases short and J 6 bases short, with 9 bases between. The V gene's germline CDR1 is MGHDK and CDR2 SYGVNS. For the CDR3, the DNA is TGTGCCAGCAGTCCAACGACGGATACGCAGTATTTT. Translation: CASSPTTDTQYF.

This clone was recorded once. This sequence joins TRBV7-2 and TRBJ2-1; TRBD2 might be the D (6 bases). Germline CDR1 is SGHTA and CDR2 is FQGNSA. This CDR3 is 14 amino acids long. The ends were cut back, 5 bases at V and 9 bases at J, with 17 bases in the middle. CDR3 amino acids: CASSTRDAVTEQFF. CDR3 sequence (DNA): TGTGCCAGCAGCACGCGGGACGCGGTGACTGAGCAGTTCTTC. The complete variable domain, with remaining parts taken from reference TRBV7-2 and TRBJ2-1, reads GAGVSQSPSNKVTEKGKDVELRCDPISGHTALYWYRQSLGQGLEFLIYFQGNSAPDKSGLPSDRFSAERTGGSVSTLTIQRTQQEDSAVYLCASSTRDAVTEQFFGPGTRLTVL.

A single count supports this clone. The genes are TRBV29-1 and TRBJ1-2, with D perhaps matching TRBD1 (6 bases). CDR3 length: 15 amino acids. Germline V gives CDR1 SQVTM, CDR2 ANQGSEA. Trimming removed 0 bases at V and 0 bases at J, with 11 bases between. This CDR3 reads CSVEERDTANYGYTF. The CDR3 nucleotides read TGCAGCGTTGAAGAGCGGGACACAGCTAACTATGGCTACACCTTC.